These 21 T cell receptor beta chains came from one sample sequenced in a study of cytomegalovirus exposure and HLA in healthy donors. Here immunoSEQ multiplex PCR was the method, and the copy in TCRdb shows in-frame clones only, minus some. The data show around 150,000 clones, 70% to 90% seen once. The sample comprised PBMCs. The receptors were sampled from a young man in good health and CMV-seronegative.

The J gene is TRBJ2-7, the V gene TRBV7-9, with a possible D match to TRBD2 (7 bases). V lost 2 bases to trimming and J lost 2 bases, with 10 bases between them. Germline V lookup: CDR1 SEHNR, CDR2 FQNEAQ (reference sequence). The CDR3 is 14 amino acids. The CDR3 sequence is CASSLKRDTYEQYF. CDR3 DNA sequence: TGTGCCAGCAGCTTAAAGCGGGACACCTACGAGCAGTACTTC.

This rearrangement joins TRBV27 to TRBJ1-1; D perhaps matches TRBD1 (5 bases). Trimming cost V 1 base and J 3 bases, with 9 bases left between them. CDR3 length: 14 amino acids. Per germline, CDR1 MNHEY and CDR2 SMNVEV (reference sequence). The CDR3 spells CASSLYWGDTEAFF. CDR3 nucleotide sequence: TGTGCCAGCAGTTTATACTGGGGGGACACTGAAGCTTTCTTT.

This chain links TRBV30 with TRBJ1-5, with TRBD1 identical over 8 bases. Trimming took 4 bases from V and 4 from J; bases not matched to a gene: 9. The CDR3 runs to 15 residues. Germline CDR1 is GTSNPN and CDR2 is SVGIG (reference sequence). The CDR3 sequence: CAWNSQGAGNQPQHF. The CDR3 DNA is TGTGCCTGGAACTCCCAGGGGGCGGGAAATCAGCCCCAGCATTTT.

The chain couples TRBV27 to TRBJ1-2; the match to TRBD1 covers 7 bases. The V gene's germline CDR1 is MNHEY and CDR2 SMNVEV (reference sequence). The V segment lost 5 bases and the J segment 8 bases; nucleotides outside the gene matches: 14. The CDR3 runs to 15 residues. The CDR3: CASSRAPGQTKGYTF. CDR3 bases: TGTGCCAGCAGTCGTGCCCCGGGACAGACCAAAGGCTACACCTTC.

This chain connects TRBV7-9 to TRBJ2-1; a weak D match, TRBD2 (6 bases). Germline V gives CDR1 SEHNR, CDR2 FQNEAQ (reference sequence). This CDR3 spans 12 amino acids. Trimming took 6 bases from V and 6 from J, leaving 9 bases between them. The CDR3 DNA follows: TGTGCCAGCAGATCTAGCGTCAATGAGCAGTTCTTC. Translation: CASRSSVNEQFF.

The sample holds one count of this clone. The J gene is TRBJ2-3, the V gene TRBV13; 9 positions match TRBD1. This CDR3 region has 15 residues. Unmatched junction bases numbered 4, after V lost 5 bases and J lost 1 base. Germline loops: CDR1 PRHDT, CDR2 FYEKMQ (reference sequence). DNA of the CDR3: TGTGCCAGCAGCGTCCGGGACAGGGGCACAGATACGCAGTATTTT. Its protein product is CASSVRDRGTDTQYF.

The CDR3 region is CASGDSAGTGSSGNTIYF. CDR3 nucleotides: TGTGCCAGCGGGGATAGCGCGGGGACTGGGAGCTCTGGAAACACCATATATTTT. This rearrangement joins TRBV2 to TRBJ1-3; a weak D match, TRBD1 (5 bases). CDR3 length equals 18 residues. The germline V gene encodes CDR1 SNHLY and CDR2 FYNNEI. The germline V and J ends were trimmed by 8 bases and 0 bases, with 23 bases remaining between them.

The chain employs TRBV7-6 and TRBJ2-7; D is perhaps TRBD1 (5 bases). The CDR3 is 15 residues long. V lost 5 bases and J lost 6, with 20 bases in between. Germline values: CDR1 SGHVS, CDR2 FNYEAQ. CDR3 in amino acids: CASSPTGHLSLEQYV. The CDR3, as DNA: TGTGCCAGCAGCCCAACAGGCCACCTAAGTCTCGAGCAGTACGTC.

The V call is TRBV5-6, the J call TRBJ1-5; D is ambiguous. CDR1 SGHDT and CDR2 YYEEEE come from the germline V gene. The CDR3 is 12 amino acids. V was clipped by 0 bases and J by 6 bases, with 4 bases between them. The CDR3, as DNA: TGTGCCAGCAGCTTGGGTAGTCAGCCCCAGCATTTT. Translating it yields CASSLGSQPQHF.

The V and J genes are TRBV6-6 and TRBJ1-3; the match to TRBD1 covers 7 bases. The V gene's germline CDR1 is MNHNY and CDR2 SVGAGI (reference sequence). This CDR3 comprises 14 residues. V trimming: 5 bases; J trimming: 2 bases; junction bases outside the gene matches: 3. CDR3 region: CASSATGAGNTIYF. The CDR3 DNA reads TGTGCCAGCAGTGCAACAGGGGCTGGAAACACCATATATTTT.

The CDR3 here is CASSPPHGTGGNGYTF. The CDR3 region has the DNA TGTGCCAGCAGCCCCCCGCACGGGACAGGGGGCAATGGCTACACCTTC. The V and J genes are TRBV14 and TRBJ1-2; TRBD1 matches at 12 bases. The CDR3 consists of 16 residues. Germline loops: CDR1 SGHDN, CDR2 FVKESK. The junction had 9 bases not matched to a gene; V was cut back by 4 bases and J by 6 bases.

This rearrangement joins TRBV14 to TRBJ2-1, with 12 bases identical to TRBD1. The V gene end was trimmed by 4 bases and the J gene end by 9 bases; junction bases not matched to a gene: 10. Per the germline V gene, CDR1 is SGHDN and CDR2 is FVKESK. The CDR3 totals 16 residues. As DNA, the CDR3 is TGTGCCAGCAGCCTCGTCCGGGACAGGGGGCGAAGTGAGCAGTTCTTC. Its translation: CASSLVRDRGRSEQFF.

The chain couples TRBV18 to TRBJ2-1; 7 positions agree with TRBD2. The germline V gene has CDR1 KGHSH and CDR2 LQKENI. V shed 3 bases and J 4 bases; nucleotides not matched to a gene: 3. CDR3 length: 14 amino acids. The CDR3 here is CASSPGLVYNEQFF. CDR3 nucleotide sequence: TGTGCCAGCTCACCCGGACTAGTTTACAATGAGCAGTTCTTC.

This clone was observed a single time. The rearrangement uses TRBV5-1 and TRBJ2-2, with TRBD1 identical over 10 bases. V lost 1 base to trimming and J lost 5 bases; unmatched junction nucleotides: 2. The CDR3 has 15 residues. Germline V gene data show CDR1 as SGHRS and CDR2 as YFSETQ. The CDR3 coding sequence is TGCGCCAGCAGCTTGAGACAGGGGGCAACCGGGGAGCTGTTTTTT. Translating it yields CASSLRQGATGELFF. Full variable domain (outside the CDR3, taken from reference TRBV5-1 and TRBJ2-2): KAGVTQTPRYLIKTRGQQVTLSCSPISGHRSVSWYQQTPGQGLQFLFEYFSETQRNKGNFPGRFSGRQFSNSRSEMNVSTLELGDSALYLCASSLRQGATGELFFGEGSRLTVL.

The chain uses TRBV4-1 and TRBJ2-3, with TRBD2 matching over 15 bases. With V trimmed by 0 bases and J by 0 bases, 4 bases remained unmatched. The CDR3 runs 19 residues. Germline values: CDR1 MGHRA, CDR2 YSYEKL. The CDR3: CASSQDRTSGRASTDTQYF. DNA of the CDR3: TGCGCCAGCAGCCAAGATAGGACTAGCGGGAGGGCTAGCACAGATACGCAGTATTTT.

J is TRBJ1-1 and V is TRBV9; 8 nucleotides agree with TRBD1. CDR1 and CDR2 (germline): SGDLS, YYNGEE. The V segment lost 0 bases and the J segment 7 bases; nucleotides outside the gene matches: 14. The length of the CDR3 is 17 residues. DNA of the CDR3: TGTGCCAGCAGCGTAGGGCCTAAATTCGACAGGGGAGGTGAAGCTTTCTTT. It translates to CASSVGPKFDRGGEAFF. Supplemented by reference TRBV9 and TRBJ1-1, the full variable domain reads DSGVTQTPKHLITATGQRVTLRCSPRSGDLSVYWYQQSLDQGLQFLIQYYNGEERAKGNILERFSAQQFPDLHSELNLSSLELGDSALYFCASSVGPKFDRGGEAFFGQGTRLTVV.

The chain couples TRBV6-1 to TRBJ1-2; TRBD1 agrees at 7 bases. V dropped 3 bases and J dropped 5; count of bases not matched to a gene: 6. Per germline, CDR1 MNHNS and CDR2 SASEGT. This CDR3 has 14 amino acids. The DNA of the CDR3 is TGTGCCAGCAGTGATCCGGGACAGTCTTATGGCTACACCTTC. This translates into CASSDPGQSYGYTF.

The rearrangement links TRBV30 to TRBJ2-2; D is perhaps TRBD2 (6 bases). V lost 1 base and J lost 5, with 14 bases in between. The CDR3 covers 15 residues. Looked up from germline, CDR1 is GTSNPN and CDR2 is SVGIG (reference sequence). Here the CDR3 DNA reads TGTGCCTGGAGTGGGGTCGGGGGATGGACCGGGGAGCTGTTTTTT. It is translated as CAWSGVGGWTGELFF.

The chain links TRBV2 to TRBJ2-7; 11 bases fit TRBD1. V lost 6 bases, J lost 0 bases, and 4 bases stayed unmatched. Per the germline V gene, CDR1 is SNHLY and CDR2 is FYNNEI. This CDR3 is 15 amino acids long. The DNA for the CDR3 is TGTGCCAGCAGCTGGACAGGGGGCGCCTCCTACGAGCAGTACTTC. It is translated as CASSWTGGASYEQYF.

This chain uses TRBV11-2 with TRBJ2-3; TRBD2 matches at 7 bases. The CDR3 is 14 amino acids. From germline, CDR1 is SGHAT and CDR2 FQNNGV. J was trimmed by 7 bases and V by 0 bases; bases with no gene match: 4. The CDR3 bases are TGTGCCAGCAGCTTAGACGGGAGGTCAAATACGCAGTATTTT. The encoded protein is CASSLDGRSNTQYF.

The chain employs TRBV28 and TRBJ1-2, with 9 bases lining up with TRBD1. With V trimmed by 10 bases and J by 3 bases, 3 bases remained unmatched. The CDR3 runs to 12 residues. In germline, CDR1 is MDHEN, CDR2 SYDVKM. The CDR3 loop reads CATRTGDYGYTF. The CDR3 nucleotides read TGTGCCACCCGGACAGGGGACTATGGCTACACCTTC.